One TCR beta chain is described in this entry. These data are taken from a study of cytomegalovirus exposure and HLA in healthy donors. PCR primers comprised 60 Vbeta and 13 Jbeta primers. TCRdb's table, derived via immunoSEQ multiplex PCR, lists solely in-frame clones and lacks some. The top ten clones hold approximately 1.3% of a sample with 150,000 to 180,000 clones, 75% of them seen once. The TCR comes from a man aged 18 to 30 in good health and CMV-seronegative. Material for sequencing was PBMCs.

The CDR3 loop is CASSIDTSSNQPQHF. CDR3 in DNA: TGTGCCAGTAGTATAGATACCAGTAGCAATCAGCCCCAGCATTTT. This chain connects TRBV19 to TRBJ1-5; D not certain. Trimming shortened V by 0 bases and J by 0 bases, and 6 bases separated the two germline ends. Germline loops: CDR1 LNHDA, CDR2 SQIVND (reference sequence). CDR3 length: 15 residues.